A single sample is the source of the 26 T cell receptor beta chains below, sequenced in a study of cytomegalovirus exposure and HLA in healthy donors. Primers: 60 Vbeta forward and 13 Jbeta reverse. Clones were read by immunoSEQ multiplex PCR, and TCRdb kept only the in-frame ones, dropping some. The table includes 200,000 to 250,000 clones, about 85% detected once. The sample comprised PBMCs. These receptors came from a human donor in good health.

The chain recombines TRBV25-1 with TRBJ2-7; possibly TRBD2 for D (6 bases). V lost 1 base and J lost 7, with 17 bases in between. This CDR3 contains 15 residues. Germline values: CDR1 MGHDK, CDR2 SYGVNS. The CDR3 is CASSEWGVGATEQYF. The DNA of the CDR3 is TGTGCCAGCAGTGAATGGGGGGTTGGGGCGACTGAGCAGTACTTC.

This sequence joins TRBV11-3 and TRBJ2-3, with 7 nucleotides matching TRBD2. Germline V lookup: CDR1 SGHNT, CDR2 YENEEA. V shed 5 bases and J 6 bases; nucleotides not matched to a gene: 8. This CDR3 has 14 amino acids. The chain's CDR3 is CASSGGGEADTQYF. CDR3 coding DNA: TGTGCCAGCAGCGGCGGGGGTGAGGCGGATACGCAGTATTTT.

J is TRBJ2-1 and V is TRBV7-2, with D possibly matching TRBD1 (6 bases). CDR1 SGHTA and CDR2 FQGNSA come from the germline V gene. The CDR3 covers 11 residues. V was shortened by 5 bases and J by 12 bases, with 11 bases between the two germline ends. Written as DNA, the CDR3 is TGTGCCAGCAGCCCGGGGACATGGCAGTTCTTC. Residues: CASSPGTWQFF.

The chain joins TRBV7-2 to TRBJ2-6; D might be TRBD1 (5 bases). Trimming cost V 3 bases and J 0 bases, with 6 bases left between them. The length of the CDR3 is 15 residues. Looked up from germline, CDR1 is SGHTA and CDR2 is FQGNSA. The CDR3 DNA reads as TGTGCCAGCAGCTTTCAGGGCTCTGGGGCCAACGTCCTGACTTTC. Protein sequence: CASSFQGSGANVLTF.

The chain carries TRBV7-9 and TRBJ1-2; perhaps TRBD1 as D (5 bases). The V and J ends lost 5 bases and 5 bases respectively, with 12 bases between them. Germline V lookup: CDR1 SEHNR, CDR2 FQNEAQ (reference sequence). The CDR3 is 13 amino acids. CDR3 in amino acids: CASSPLGVYGYTF. The CDR3 DNA reads TGTGCCAGCAGCCCCCTAGGGGTTTATGGCTACACCTTC.

V usage is TRBV28 and J usage is TRBJ2-7, with D maybe TRBD1 (6 bases). Germline V CDR1 and CDR2: MDHEN, SYDVKM. The CDR3 covers 16 residues. With 6 bases removed from V and 2 bases from J, the gap between germline ends came to 20 bases. CDR3 sequence: CASSSRGGQNPYEQYF. CDR3 nucleotides: TGTGCCAGCAGCTCGAGGGGTGGACAGAACCCCTACGAGCAGTACTTC.

The chain is built from TRBV19 and TRBJ1-5, with a possible D match to TRBD1 (6 bases). Germline assignment: CDR1 LNHDA and CDR2 SQIVND (reference sequence). Trimming left V 3 bases short and J 2 bases short, with 14 bases between. The CDR3 consists of 16 residues. The CDR3: CASSISWPGGNQPQHF. The CDR3 DNA sequence: TGTGCCAGTAGTATCTCCTGGCCAGGGGGCAATCAGCCCCAGCATTTT.

This clone was counted only a few times. This rearrangement joins TRBV12-5 to TRBJ2-5; TRBD2 matches 11 bases. CDR1 and CDR2 from the germline V gene are LGHNT and FRNRAP. Trimming removed 7 bases from V and 7 bases from J; junction bases left unmatched: 11. The CDR3 consists of 15 residues. Here the CDR3 reads CASALGLAGGGTQYF. As DNA, the CDR3 is TGTGCTAGTGCCCTCGGGCTAGCGGGAGGAGGGACCCAGTACTTC.

This clone was seen only a few times. This rearrangement joins TRBV7-9 to TRBJ1-1; D gene uncertain. This CDR3 has 14 amino acids. In germline, CDR1 is SEHNR, CDR2 FQNEAQ (reference sequence). The V and J ends lost 1 base and 4 bases respectively, with 10 bases between them. CDR3 DNA sequence: TGTGCCAGCAGCTTAGTTTCGGGTGGCACTGAAGCTTTCTTT. Encoded protein: CASSLVSGGTEAFF.

This chain uses TRBV6-4 with TRBJ2-3; 9 bases align to TRBD1. The germline gives CDR1 MRHNA, CDR2 SNTAGT. The CDR3 extends over 17 amino acids. The trim removed 1 base at V and 4 bases at J, leaving 9 bases unmatched. The CDR3 here is CASSDYPRTGVPDTQYF. The CDR3 coding sequence is TGTGCCAGCAGTGACTATCCCCGGACAGGGGTGCCAGATACGCAGTATTTT.

V gene TRBV7-9 combines with J gene TRBJ2-5, with 8 bases aligning to TRBD1. The CDR3 runs to 15 residues. V lost 5 bases and J lost 4; bases outside the gene matches: 9. CDR1 SEHNR and CDR2 FQNEAQ come from the germline V gene (reference sequence). The CDR3 sequence: CASSVDRTGTETQYF. CDR3 coding DNA: TGTGCCAGCAGCGTGGATCGGACAGGGACAGAGACCCAGTACTTC.

The genes are TRBV2 and TRBJ2-2; TRBD2 matches 16 bases. Germline assignment: CDR1 SNHLY and CDR2 FYNNEI. The CDR3 loop spans 17 amino acids. V lost 5 bases, J lost 3 bases, and 3 bases stayed unmatched. CDR3 protein: CASSPGLAGGYTGELFF. The CDR3 nucleotides are TGTGCCAGCAGTCCGGGACTAGCGGGAGGGTACACCGGGGAGCTGTTTTTT.

V and J are TRBV5-6 and TRBJ2-7; 7 nucleotides match TRBD2. CDR3 size: 15 residues. The ends lost 6 bases at V and 4 bases at J; junction bases unmatched: 13. Germline values: CDR1 SGHDT, CDR2 YYEEEE. CDR3 DNA sequence: TGTGCCAGCACCGCTGCGGGGAGGGAATATTACGAGCAGTACTTC. This encodes CASTAAGREYYEQYF.

This clone was counted a single time. In DNA, the CDR3 is TGCGCCAGCGCCGGACAGGGGCGTACGGAGACCCAGTACTTC. Protein: CASAGQGRTETQYF. The J gene is TRBJ2-5, the V gene TRBV5-1, with 9 bases fitting TRBD1. The CDR3 extends over 14 amino acids. Germline values: CDR1 SGHRS, CDR2 YFSETQ. After removal of 7 bases from V and 5 bases from J, the junction contained 9 bases not matched to a gene.

V is TRBV5-1 and J is TRBJ2-3; weak D call: TRBD2 (6 bases). Germline V gene lookup returns CDR1 SGHRS and CDR2 YFSETQ. The germline V and J ends were trimmed by 6 bases and 4 bases, with 15 bases remaining between them. This CDR3 is 14 amino acids long. The CDR3 DNA reads TGCGCCAGCAATCCCCCGGGAGTGGCAGATACGCAGTATTTT. Encoded protein: CASNPPGVADTQYF.

The chain recombines TRBV2 with TRBJ1-1; D is uncertain. CDR1 is SNHLY, CDR2 FYNNEI, per germline. Trimming removed 8 bases from V and 0 bases from J, with 10 bases in between. The CDR3 has 13 amino acids. This CDR3 is CASRELMNTEAFF. In DNA, the CDR3 is TGTGCCAGCCGGGAGCTCATGAACACTGAAGCTTTCTTT.

The chain carries TRBV6-1 and TRBJ2-1; D may be TRBD1 (6 bases). Trimming pared 3 bases from V and 8 bases from J, leaving 11 bases between. The CDR3 length is 13 residues. CDR1 is MNHNS, CDR2 SASEGT, per germline. The CDR3 is CASSDVGTYEQFF. For the CDR3, the DNA is TGTGCCAGCAGTGATGTAGGGACATATGAGCAGTTCTTC.

The chain couples TRBV7-9 to TRBJ2-1, with D possibly being TRBD2 (6 bases). Germline CDR1 is SEHNR and CDR2 is FQNEAQ (reference sequence). This CDR3 region has 17 residues. The V gene lost 5 bases and the J gene lost 8 bases, with 25 bases spanning the gap. This CDR3 is CASSTIRDSFRSDEQFF. CDR3 bases: TGTGCCAGCAGCACTATCCGGGACTCCTTTAGGTCAGATGAGCAGTTCTTC.

The CDR3 loop is CASSFPDTGNTIYF. The CDR3 DNA sequence: TGTGCCAGCAGCTTCCCGGACACTGGAAACACCATATATTTT. The rearrangement links TRBV5-4 to TRBJ1-3, with TRBD1 as a possible D gene (5 bases). The V end was cut by 2 bases, the J end by 2 bases, with 8 bases between. CDR3 length: 14 residues. Germline assignment: CDR1 SGHNT and CDR2 YYREEE (reference sequence).

The V and J genes are TRBV27 and TRBJ1-6, with D perhaps matching TRBD1 (6 bases). CDR3 length: 14 residues. Deletions cut 6 bases from V and 9 bases from J, with 15 bases between. The germline CDR1 and CDR2 sequences are MNHEY and SMNVEV (reference sequence). CDR3 region: CASRLGGGGSPLHF. Written as DNA, the CDR3 is TGTGCCAGCAGGTTGGGAGGGGGGGGTTCACCCCTCCACTTT.

The chain couples TRBV10-1 to TRBJ1-1; D gene unclear. V lost 5 bases and J 0 bases, leaving 19 bases between the germline ends. Per the germline V gene, CDR1 is WNHNN and CDR2 is SYGVQD (reference sequence). The CDR3 extends over 17 amino acids. This chain's CDR3 is CASSRFRGPNLNTEAFF. In DNA, the CDR3 is TGCGCCAGCAGTAGATTTAGAGGTCCCAACTTGAACACTGAAGCTTTCTTT.

Worth noting for this clone: One end of the junction varies from germline; a read error may be responsible. In DNA form, the CDR3 reads TGCGCCAGCAGCGCGGGCGGTCAGCACTTCTCCTTC. Protein: CASSAGGQHFSF. V is TRBV5-1 and J is TRBJ2-7, with TRBD2 as a possible D gene (5 bases). Per the germline V gene, CDR1 is SGHRS and CDR2 is YFSETQ. The length of the CDR3 is 12 residues.

The rearrangement uses TRBV18 and TRBJ2-6, with 13 bases that match TRBD2. In germline, CDR1 is KGHSH, CDR2 LQKENI. This CDR3 has 17 amino acids. V lost 3 bases to trimming and J lost 2 bases; unmatched junction nucleotides: 1. This CDR3 is CASSPGTSGTGANVLTF. As DNA, the CDR3 is TGTGCCAGCTCACCCGGGACTAGCGGGACTGGGGCCAACGTCCTGACTTTC.

As DNA, the CDR3 is TGTGCCAGCAGTTACCCGACAGCCGCGAACACTGAAGCTTTCTTT. Amino acid sequence: CASSYPTAANTEAFF. The chain employs TRBV6-6 and TRBJ1-1; D possibly corresponds to TRBD1 (5 bases). Germline values: CDR1 MNHNY, CDR2 SVGAGI (reference sequence). V gave up 2 bases and J gave up 1 base, with 11 bases separating them. This CDR3 spans 15 amino acids.

The chain links TRBV6-6 to TRBJ1-1, with D possibly TRBD1 on 6 matching bases. The germline gives CDR1 MNHNY, CDR2 SVGAGI (reference sequence). Between the trimmed V and J ends, which lost 8 bases and 10 bases, there was a span of 20 bases. This CDR3 is built from 13 residues. CDR3 in DNA: TGTGCCAGCTACCGGGACACCCCCTCGGGAGCTTTCTTT. The encoded protein is CASYRDTPSGAFF.

This chain connects TRBV5-1 to TRBJ2-3; the D gene is possibly TRBD2 (5 bases). Germline CDR1 SGHRS, CDR2 YFSETQ. CDR3 length: 12 amino acids. Trimming removed 4 bases at V and 2 bases at J, with 5 bases between. CDR3: CASSRDTDTQYF. DNA of the CDR3: TGCGCCAGCAGCCGGGACACAGATACGCAGTATTTT.